This T cell receptor beta chain was identified in a study of blood T cells in healthy people across ages. The second PCR ran about 6 to 12 cycles with a sample-barcoded 5' primer and J-beta primers. One entry per CDR3 protein, called by TCRdb with MiXCR from the 5' RACE reads. The repertoire includes some 1,800,000 distinct CDR3 sequences, roughly two fifths of them detected once, and under 25% sits in the top ten. Per germline, CDR1 LGHNA and CDR2 YNFKEQ. This CDR3 region has 17 residues. V was cut by 0 bases and J by 1 base, with 14 bases left in between. The sample taken for sequencing was blood. The rearrangement uses TRBV4-2 and TRBJ2-3; possible D gene TRBD2, 7 bases. This receptor was taken from a human donor in good health. This chain's CDR3 is CASSQDGEGVRTDTQYF. As DNA, the CDR3 is TGTGCCAGCAGCCAAGATGGGGAGGGGGTCCGCACAGATACGCAGTATTTT.